This TCR beta chain was retrieved from a study of shared clonotypes between healthy human individuals. Profiled with immunoSEQ multiplex PCR; TCRdb holds only in-frame clones, not every one. The table has over 2 million clones, 85% to 95% seen once. Germline V gene lookup returns CDR1 KGHSH and CDR2 LQKENI. V was clipped by 2 bases and J by 1 base, with 5 bases between them. The CDR3 totals 14 residues. Turning to this clone: At the DNA level, this CDR3 is encoded by other sequences in the same sample as well.

The TCR originated in a man aged 18 to 29 in good health. Some clones in this sample may be carry-over from other donors' samples. The chain recombines TRBV18 with TRBJ2-2; D is unclear. Material: naive CD4+ T cells from PBMCs. Sample subset: CD45RA+ positively selected. The CDR3 region is CASSPSRNTGELFF. CDR3 sequence (DNA): TGTGCCAGCTCACCATCTAGGAACACCGGGGAGCTGTTTTTT.